The 21 T cell receptor beta chains below all came from one sample that was sequenced in a study of blood T cell repertoires in COVID-19 (dated by TCRdb to about 2020). The library relied on the immunoSEQ multiplex PCR assay. The table comes from immuneACCESS by way of TCRdb, which keeps in-frame sequences with V and J called. Part of the clones is missing from these tables; in studies checked, under half for an unresolved V gene and the rest for unknown reasons. Present in this sample are just under 90,000 clones, 90% of which were seen just once. The top ten constitute approximately 1.6% of the sample. The sequenced sample consisted of peripheral blood. Receptor source: a man aged 55 to 69 with acute or convalescent COVID-19.

The J gene is TRBJ1-4, the V gene TRBV27, with TRBD1 identical over 10 bases. The CDR3 has 14 residues. Germline CDR1 MNHEY, CDR2 SMNVEV (reference sequence). Unmatched junction bases numbered 10, after V lost 8 bases and J lost 10 bases. The CDR3 is CASAGDRGRAKLFF. Here the CDR3 DNA reads TGTGCCAGCGCCGGGGACAGGGGTAGAGCAAAACTGTTTTTT.

This clone was observed a handful of times. The chain has TRBV29-1 and TRBJ2-2; TRBD2 matches 7 bases. J gave up 4 bases and V 2 bases, and 7 bases lay outside the gene matches. The CDR3 consists of 15 residues. Germline CDR1 and CDR2: SQVTM and ANQGSEA. The CDR3 reads CSVELGDYPTGELFF. The CDR3 DNA reads TGCAGCGTTGAATTGGGGGACTACCCCACCGGGGAGCTGTTTTTT.

V gene TRBV12-3 or TRBV12-4 combines with J gene TRBJ1-1; tentative D call: TRBD1 (5 bases). The germline V and J ends were trimmed by 3 bases and 4 bases, with 9 bases remaining between them. This CDR3 spans 13 amino acids. CDR3 sequence reads: CASSFTRATEAFF. Written as DNA, the CDR3 is TGTGCCAGCAGTTTCACCAGGGCCACTGAAGCTTTCTTT.

This clone was counted a single time. The gene calls are TRBV30 and TRBJ1-3, with TRBD1 identical over 9 bases. The germline gives CDR1 GTSNPN, CDR2 SVGIG (reference sequence). V lost 3 bases, J lost 3 bases, and 6 bases stayed unmatched. The CDR3 spans 15 residues. The CDR3 is CAWRLTGGGGNTIYF. CDR3 nucleotides: TGTGCCTGGAGGCTTACAGGGGGCGGTGGAAACACCATATATTTT. The variable domain in full, with the rest retrieved from reference TRBV30 and TRBJ1-3, is SQTIHQWPATLVQPVGSPLSLECTVEGTSNPNLYWYRQAAGRGLQLLFYSVGIGQISSEVPQNLSASRPQDRQFILSSKKLLLSDSGFYLCAWRLTGGGGNTIYFGEGSWLTVV.

The rearrangement joins TRBV7-9 to TRBJ2-6; 9 positions agree with TRBD1. CDR1 and CDR2 from the germline V gene are SEHNR and FQNEAQ (reference sequence). The CDR3 has 18 residues. Losses at the gene ends were 5 bases for V and 1 base for J; bases not matched to a gene: 9. The CDR3 nucleotides read TGTGCCAGCAGCCTACCGGGACAGGGATCGTCTGGGGCCAACGTCCTGACTTTC. It encodes CASSLPGQGSSGANVLTF.

The chain couples TRBV6-5 to TRBJ1-5; D may be TRBD1 (6 bases). V lost 0 bases and J lost 6, with 9 bases in between. The CDR3 consists of 14 residues. The germline V gene encodes CDR1 MNHEY and CDR2 SVGAGI. The CDR3 DNA follows: TGTGCCAGCAGTTACTCTCGGGGGGCTCAGCCCCAGCATTTT. It encodes CASSYSRGAQPQHF.

V and J are TRBV19 and TRBJ2-2; 9 nucleotides line up with TRBD2. The ends lost 7 bases at V and 7 bases at J; junction bases unmatched: 13. Germline assignment: CDR1 LNHDA and CDR2 SQIVND (reference sequence). CDR3 length: 16 residues. CDR3: CASNFGSGRIGGELFF. DNA for the CDR3: TGTGCCAGTAATTTTGGTAGCGGGAGAATCGGCGGGGAGCTGTTTTTT.

This sequence joins TRBV20-1 and TRBJ1-3; D might be TRBD1 (5 bases). The germline V gene has CDR1 DFQATT and CDR2 SNEGSKA (reference sequence). Deletions cut 3 bases from V and 0 bases from J, with 12 bases between. The CDR3 spans 15 residues. In DNA form, the CDR3 reads TGCAGTGCTAGTTTGGGGGACTACTCTGGAAACACCATATATTTT. This gives the protein CSASLGDYSGNTIYF.

This chain links TRBV5-6 with TRBJ1-1, with 9 bases matching TRBD1. This CDR3 comprises 15 residues. Germline assignment: CDR1 SGHDT and CDR2 YYEEEE. After removal of 1 base from V and 2 bases from J, the junction contained 3 bases not matched to a gene. The CDR3 reads CASSLRTGDNTEAFF. The CDR3 bases are TGTGCCAGCAGCTTGAGGACAGGGGATAACACTGAAGCTTTCTTT.

The chain employs TRBV5-1 and TRBJ2-3; D may be TRBD1 (5 bases). V shed 5 bases and J shed 0 bases, with 10 bases lying between them. Germline CDR1 SGHRS, CDR2 YFSETQ. CDR3 length equals 14 residues. CDR3: CASRTDSSTDTQYF. Written as DNA, the CDR3 is TGCGCCAGCAGAACAGACAGTAGCACAGATACGCAGTATTTT.

The chain joins TRBV7-9 to TRBJ2-1; the D gene is possibly TRBD1 (5 bases). Germline loops: CDR1 SEHNR, CDR2 FQNEAQ (reference sequence). The CDR3 is 12 residues long. V lost 3 bases and J 16 bases, leaving 16 bases between the germline ends. In DNA, the CDR3 is TGTGCCAGCAGCTTCCCAGGCAGGGATCTATTCTTC. This gives the protein CASSFPGRDLFF.

The chain joins TRBV11-2 to TRBJ2-1; TRBD2 matches 10 bases. Germline lookup yields CDR1 SGHAT and CDR2 FQNNGV. The CDR3 is 17 residues long. The V segment lost 2 bases and the J segment 7 bases; nucleotides outside the gene matches: 11. Here the CDR3 DNA reads TGTGCCAGCAGCTTATCTACATTAGCGGGAGGAGAGAATGAGCAGTTCTTC. Protein sequence: CASSLSTLAGGENEQFF.

The rearrangement uses TRBV5-1 and TRBJ1-1; perhaps TRBD1 as D (5 bases). V was clipped by 4 bases and J by 0 bases, with 7 bases between them. From germline, CDR1 is SGHRS and CDR2 YFSETQ. CDR3 length: 13 residues. In DNA form, the CDR3 reads TGCGCCAGCAGCCCGGGGGTGAACACTGAAGCTTTCTTT. Encoded protein: CASSPGVNTEAFF.

This chain connects TRBV11-2 to TRBJ2-5, with 7 bases that match TRBD1. The V gene end was trimmed by 5 bases and the J gene end by 2 bases; junction bases not matched to a gene: 5. CDR3 length: 14 residues. CDR1 SGHAT and CDR2 FQNNGV come from the germline V gene. The CDR3 DNA reads as TGTGCCAGCAGCCCTCGGGACAGTCAAGAGACCCAGTACTTC. It codes for CASSPRDSQETQYF.

The gene calls are TRBV7-2 and TRBJ2-5; 7 bases fit TRBD2. The CDR3 totals 14 residues. Trimming took 5 bases from V and 4 from J; bases not matched to a gene: 7. The germline gives CDR1 SGHTA, CDR2 FQGNSA. The CDR3 sequence: CASSRTRGRETQYF. The CDR3 bases are TGTGCCAGCAGCCGGACTAGAGGGAGAGAGACCCAGTACTTC.

This chain links TRBV30 with TRBJ1-4; D is unresolved. V gave up 4 bases and J gave up 5 bases, with 11 bases separating them. CDR1 and CDR2 (germline): GTSNPN, SVGIG (reference sequence). The CDR3 consists of 13 residues. CDR3 coding DNA: TGTGCCTGGAAATGGGCAGTCAATGAAAAACTGTTTTTT. Translated, it gives CAWKWAVNEKLFF. Based on the CDR3 plus reference TRBV30 and TRBJ1-4, the full variable domain is SQTIHQWPATLVQPVGSPLSLECTVEGTSNPNLYWYRQAAGRGLQLLFYSVGIGQISSEVPQNLSASRPQDRQFILSSKKLLLSDSGFYLCAWKWAVNEKLFFGSGTQLSVL.

The chain combines TRBV2 with TRBJ1-1; 7 nucleotides line up with TRBD1. V was clipped by 2 bases and J by 4 bases; unmatched bases: 4. The CDR3 sequence is 14 residues long. Germline CDR1 SNHLY, CDR2 FYNNEI. CDR3 sequence reads: CASSEMGQSTEAFF. Here the CDR3 DNA reads TGTGCCAGCAGTGAAATGGGACAGTCCACTGAAGCTTTCTTT.

The chain couples TRBV12-5 to TRBJ2-4; 11 nucleotides agree with TRBD2. The CDR3 is 16 amino acids. Germline values: CDR1 LGHNT, CDR2 FRNRAP. V was pared by 5 bases and J by 9 bases, with 12 bases of the junction left unmatched. The CDR3 protein is CASGQLGTSGGSIQYF. CDR3 coding DNA: TGTGCTAGTGGTCAACTTGGGACTAGCGGAGGGAGCATTCAGTACTTC.

The chain recombines TRBV5-4 with TRBJ1-1, with TRBD1 matching over 8 bases. The length of the CDR3 is 16 residues. Germline V gene data show CDR1 as SGHNT and CDR2 as YYREEE (reference sequence). Trimming removed 4 bases from V and 0 bases from J; junction bases left unmatched: 8. The CDR3 DNA follows: TGTGCCAGCAGCAAAGGACAGGGAACCTTGAACACTGAAGCTTTCTTT. This translates into CASSKGQGTLNTEAFF.

CDR3 DNA: TGTGCCAGCAGCTCGAGGAGCGGGGACAATGAGCAGTTCTTC. Protein sequence: CASSSRSGDNEQFF. V is TRBV11-3 and J is TRBJ2-1, with 7 positions matching TRBD2. The CDR3 length is 14 residues. With 4 bases clipped from V and 5 bases from J, the junction kept 5 bases outside the gene matches. Looked up from germline, CDR1 is SGHNT and CDR2 is YENEEA.

The J gene is TRBJ1-2, the V gene TRBV12-3 or TRBV12-4; perhaps TRBD1 as D (6 bases). The length of the CDR3 is 13 residues. V dropped 2 bases and J dropped 2 bases, with 6 bases sitting between them. The DNA of the CDR3 is TGTGCCAGCAGTTTACAGGGGAACTATGGCTACACCTTC. This encodes CASSLQGNYGYTF.